The 7 T cell receptor beta chains listed next were all sequenced from one sample in a study of cytomegalovirus exposure and HLA in healthy donors. The PCR employed 60 Vbeta primers together with 13 Jbeta primers. Libraries were prepared by immunoSEQ multiplex PCR; TCRdb keeps only in-frame clonotypes and omits some of them. Of 150,000 to 200,000 clones detected, approximately 80% appear once; the ten largest clones hold about 9.6%. Sequencing used PBMCs. These receptors originate from a man between 18 and 29 years old in good health and CMV-seropositive.

J is TRBJ1-3 and V is TRBV25-1; no clear D gene. V lost 3 bases, J lost 0 bases, and 6 bases lay in between. CDR3 length equals 14 residues. Germline V gene data show CDR1 as MGHDK and CDR2 as SYGVNS. CDR3 protein: CASSDRLSGNTIYF. CDR3 in DNA: TGTGCCAGCAGTGACAGGCTCTCTGGAAACACCATATATTTT.

This chain joins TRBV5-1 and TRBJ2-1; a possible D gene is TRBD1 (5 bases). Germline V lookup: CDR1 SGHRS, CDR2 YFSETQ. There are 13 residues in the CDR3. With 0 bases removed from V and 10 bases from J, the gap between germline ends came to 11 bases. CDR3 protein: CASSLEGAREQFF. The CDR3 coding sequence is TGCGCCAGCAGCTTGGAAGGGGCTAGAGAGCAGTTCTTC.

The chain has TRBV6-1 and TRBJ1-1; D may be TRBD1 (6 bases). The CDR3 runs to 14 residues. Germline CDR1 reads MNHNS; CDR2 reads SASEGT. Trimming stripped 3 bases from V and 1 base from J, with 9 bases between. CDR3 nucleotides: TGTGCCAGCAGTGACTTGGACAGGAACACTGAAGCTTTCTTT. The encoded protein is CASSDLDRNTEAFF.

The V call is TRBV5-1, the J call TRBJ2-1; D is perhaps TRBD2 (5 bases). The CDR3 is 15 residues long. Germline CDR1 reads SGHRS; CDR2 reads YFSETQ. Trimming took off 0 bases at V and 0 bases at J, with 7 bases between the two ends. Here the CDR3 DNA reads TGCGCCAGCAGCTTGGGCGGAGGCTCCTACAATGAGCAGTTCTTC. Translation gives CASSLGGGSYNEQFF.

The CDR3 DNA sequence: TGTGCTAGTGTTCAGACTAGCGGGATCTACAATGAGCAGTTCTTC. This sequence encodes CASVQTSGIYNEQFF. This chain connects TRBV12-5 to TRBJ2-1, with TRBD2 identical over 11 bases. Germline V gives CDR1 LGHNT, CDR2 FRNRAP. Trimming took 7 bases from V and 3 from J; bases not matched to a gene: 5. This CDR3 region has 15 residues. The variable domain in full, with the rest retrieved from reference TRBV12-5 and TRBJ2-1, is DARVTQTPRHKVTEMGQEVTMRCQPILGHNTVFWYRQTMMQGLELLAYFRNRAPLDDSGMPKDRFSAEMPDATLATLKIQPSEPRDSAVYFCASVQTSGIYNEQFFGPGTRLTVL.

V usage is TRBV5-4 and J usage is TRBJ2-7; TRBD2 might be the D (6 bases). From germline, CDR1 is SGHNT and CDR2 YYREEE (reference sequence). The V end was cut by 2 bases, the J end by 2 bases, with 14 bases between. The CDR3 length is 15 residues. CDR3 coding DNA: TGTGCCAGCAGCTTTCAAAGGGACTCTCCCTACGAGCAGTACTTC. This encodes CASSFQRDSPYEQYF.

This clone was detected a few times. The chain carries TRBV7-9 and TRBJ1-1; perhaps TRBD1 as D (6 bases). Per the germline V gene, CDR1 is SEHNR and CDR2 is FQNEAQ (reference sequence). V lost 1 base and J 1 base, leaving 13 bases between the germline ends. This CDR3 spans 16 amino acids. The CDR3 nucleotides read TGTGCCAGCAGCTTAGAAGTGCGGGGGCGGAACACTGAAGCTTTCTTT. It specifies CASSLEVRGRNTEAFF.